The present entry profiles one TCR beta chain with its context. Other DNA sequences from this sample encode an identical CDR3 as well. This sample is drawn from a study of beta chain features in type 1 diabetes. Every donor had blood drawn once into heparin, around 120 mL on average. Germline values: CDR1 DFQATT, CDR2 SNEGSKA (reference sequence). The CDR3 sequence is 11 residues long. V was shortened by 3 bases and J by 4 bases, with 4 bases between the two germline ends. What was sequenced were expressed TCRB transcripts, since all of the isolated RNA had been reverse transcribed. TCRdb's table, derived via immunoSEQ multiplex PCR, lists solely in-frame clones and lacks some. This sample has about 620,000 clones, with around a sixth found just once.

The sample taken for sequencing was naive CD4+ T cells from blood. This clonotype was sampled from a man aged 18 to 35 in good health. This chain uses TRBV20-1 with TRBJ1-3, with unresolved D. In DNA form, the CDR3 reads TGCAGTGCTAGCTGGGGAAACACCATATATTTT. It codes for CSASWGNTIYF.